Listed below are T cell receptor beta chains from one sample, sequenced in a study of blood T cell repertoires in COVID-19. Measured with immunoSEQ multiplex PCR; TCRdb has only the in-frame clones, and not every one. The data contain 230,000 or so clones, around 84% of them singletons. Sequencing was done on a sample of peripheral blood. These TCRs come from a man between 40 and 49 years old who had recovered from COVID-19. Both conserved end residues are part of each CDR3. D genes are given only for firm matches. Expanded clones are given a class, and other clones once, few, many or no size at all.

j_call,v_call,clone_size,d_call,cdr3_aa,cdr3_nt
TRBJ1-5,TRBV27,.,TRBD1,CVSRRQGVSSNQPQHF,TGTGTCAGCAGACGACAGGGGGTCAGTAGCAATCAGCCCCAGCATTTT
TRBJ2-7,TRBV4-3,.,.,CASSQDLGVDEQYF,TGCGCCAGCAGCCAAGATTTAGGGGTCGACGAGCAGTACTTC
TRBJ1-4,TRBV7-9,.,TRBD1,CASSQGGTGPSEKLFF,TGTGCCAGCAGCCAGGGCGGGACAGGGCCCTCAGAAAAACTGTTTTTT
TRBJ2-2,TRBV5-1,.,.,CASSLPPAGELFF,TGCGCCAGCAGCTTGCCCCCGGCCGGGGAGCTGTTTTTT
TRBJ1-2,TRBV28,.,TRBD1,CASSSPGQGHGYTF,TGTGCCAGCAGTTCCCCGGGACAGGGACATGGCTACACCTTC
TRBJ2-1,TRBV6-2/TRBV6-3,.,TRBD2,CASSYFTSGGANEQFF,TGTGCCAGCAGTTATTTCACTAGCGGGGGGGCTAATGAGCAGTTCTTC
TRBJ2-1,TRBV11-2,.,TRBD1,CASNTGDSYNEQFF,TGTGCCAGCAACACAGGGGACTCCTACAATGAGCAGTTCTTC
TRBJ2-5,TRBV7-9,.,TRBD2,CASSLPPRTRQETQYF,TGTGCCAGCAGCTTACCACCCCGGACTAGACAAGAGACCCAGTACTTC
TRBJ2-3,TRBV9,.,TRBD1,CASSLQKGAGDTQYF,TGTGCCAGCAGCCTCCAGAAGGGGGCAGGGGATACGCAGTATTTT
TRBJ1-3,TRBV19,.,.,CASSIDGESGNTIYF,TGTGCCAGTAGTATAGACGGGGAATCTGGAAACACCATATATTTT
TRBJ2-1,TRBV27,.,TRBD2,CASYQSGAYNEQFF,TGTGCCAGCTACCAAAGCGGGGCCTACAATGAGCAGTTCTTC
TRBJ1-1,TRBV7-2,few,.,CASSSSYTRTEAFF,TGTGCCAGCAGCTCTAGCTACACCCGGACTGAAGCTTTCTTT
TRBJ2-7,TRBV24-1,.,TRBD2,CATSDFLLAGGSYEQYF,TGTGCCACCAGTGATTTTCTTCTAGCGGGGGGATCCTACGAGCAGTACTTC
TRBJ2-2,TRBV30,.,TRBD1,CACRDRVFGELFF,TGTGCCTGCCGGGACAGGGTATTTGGGGAGCTGTTTTTT
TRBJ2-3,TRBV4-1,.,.,CGLVSDTQYF,TGCGGGTTGGTAAGCGATACGCAGTATTTT
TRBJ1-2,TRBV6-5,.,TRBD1,CAGTVDRLYGYTF,TGTGCCGGGACAGTTGATCGACTGTATGGCTACACCTTC
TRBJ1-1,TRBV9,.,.,CASTGMNTEAFF,TGTGCCAGCACCGGGATGAACACTGAAGCTTTCTTT
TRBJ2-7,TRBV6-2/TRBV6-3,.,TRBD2,CASSRPGLAGVYEQYF,TGTGCCAGCAGCCGCCCGGGACTAGCGGGGGTCTACGAGCAGTACTTC
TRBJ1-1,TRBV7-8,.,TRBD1,CASSLLITGGAEAFF,TGTGCCAGCAGCTTGTTAATAACAGGGGGTGCTGAAGCTTTCTTT
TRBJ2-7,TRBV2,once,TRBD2,CASRDAWTSGRAGEQYF,TGTGCCAGCAGAGACGCATGGACTAGCGGGAGGGCCGGCGAGCAGTACTTC
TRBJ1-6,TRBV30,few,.,CAWGQLSSYNSPLHF,TGTGCCTGGGGACAGTTAAGCTCCTATAATTCACCCCTCCACTTT
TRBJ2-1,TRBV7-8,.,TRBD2,CASNRIMTSDEQFF,TGTGCCAGCAACCGAATAATGACTAGCGATGAGCAGTTCTTC
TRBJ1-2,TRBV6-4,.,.,CASMGGSGYGYTF,TGTGCCAGCATGGGGGGGTCTGGCTATGGCTACACCTTC
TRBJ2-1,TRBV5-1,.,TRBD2,CASSPQGLGIDEQFF,TGCGCCAGCAGCCCTCAGGGACTAGGAATAGATGAGCAGTTCTTC
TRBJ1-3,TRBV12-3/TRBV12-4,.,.,CASSIGTMGYF,TGTGCCAGCAGTATTGGGACAATGGGATATTTT
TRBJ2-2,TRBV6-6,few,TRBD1,CASRRRTGDTGELFF,TGTGCCAGCAGACGACGGACAGGGGACACCGGGGAGCTGTTTTTT
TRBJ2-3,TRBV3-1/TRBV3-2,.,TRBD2,CASSLGGTSLADTQYF,TGTGCCAGCAGCCTAGGCGGGACTAGCTTGGCAGATACGCAGTATTTT
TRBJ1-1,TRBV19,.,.,CASSLQADTEAFF,TGTGCCAGTAGCCTACAGGCAGACACTGAAGCTTTCTTT
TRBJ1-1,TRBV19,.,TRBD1,CASTDRDRVSTAFF,TGTGCCAGTACCGACCGGGACAGGGTATCTACAGCTTTCTTT
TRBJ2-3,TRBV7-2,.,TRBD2,CASSLRGLPTDTQYF,TGTGCCAGCAGCTTAAGGGGACTACCCACAGATACGCAGTATTTT
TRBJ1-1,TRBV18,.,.,CASSPPGRGNTEAFF,TGTGCCAGCTCACCACCGGGCAGGGGGAACACTGAAGCTTTCTTT
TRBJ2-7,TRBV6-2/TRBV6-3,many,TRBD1,CASSWSGQGYEQYF,TGTGCCAGCAGTTGGAGTGGACAGGGTTACGAGCAGTACTTC
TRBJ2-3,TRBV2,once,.,CASRGDILGTQYF,TGTGCCAGCAGAGGGGACATATTAGGTACGCAGTATTTT
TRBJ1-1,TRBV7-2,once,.,CASSTQVNTEAFF,TGTGCCAGCAGCACCCAGGTGAACACTGAAGCTTTCTTT